This T cell receptor (beta chain) came from a study of T cell repertoires in cytomegalovirus infection. As for the study in general: Public TCR beta signatures marked donors with CMV infection and the matching HLA.

The CDR3 contains 13 residues. Germline values: CDR1 SGHRS, CDR2 YFSETQ. The V gene lost 3 bases and the J gene lost 3 bases, with 9 bases spanning the gap. TCRdb reprocessed the reads with MiXCR, giving one entry per CDR3 protein. The sample yields 250,000 to 300,000 distinct CDR3 sequences, about 15% seen once. The table lists this clonotype with many counts. Antigen unknown. Findings of the study overall: The cumulative frequency of public TCR beta families distinguished individuals who carried CMV together with the relevant HLA. CMV-specific TCR beta clonotypes restricted by HLA-C were the ones dominating the ex vivo response.

Sequencing used CD8+ T cells from PBMCs. The J gene is TRBJ1-1, the V gene TRBV5-1; a weak D match, TRBD1 (5 bases). This sequence originates from a human donor in good health (CMV status not recorded). Some clones in this sample may be carry-over from other donors' samples. CDR3 in DNA: TGCGCCAGCAGCTCGCTGGGACACACTGAAGCTTTCTTT. Amino acid sequence: CASSSLGHTEAFF.